The 27 T cell receptor beta chains in this list originate from one sample, sequenced in a study of cytomegalovirus exposure and HLA in healthy donors. Primers: 60 Vbeta forward and 13 Jbeta reverse. Some clones are missing from TCRdb's copy, which holds only in-frame ones; the method was immunoSEQ multiplex PCR. Of about 160,000 clones detected, 84% appear once; the ten largest clones hold roughly 6.7%. Sample: PBMCs. The source of these receptors is a man aged 45-65 years in good health and CMV-seropositive.

This chain connects TRBV9 to TRBJ2-2, with 16 bases that match TRBD2. Germline CDR1 and CDR2: SGDLS and YYNGEE. V was clipped by 2 bases and J by 0 bases; unmatched bases: 4. This CDR3 spans 19 amino acids. Here the CDR3 DNA reads TGTGCCAGCAGCGTGGGACTAGCGGGAGGGTCCGCGAACACCGGGGAGCTGTTTTTT. This gives the protein CASSVGLAGGSANTGELFF.

The V call is TRBV27, the J call TRBJ2-2; D is possibly TRBD2 (5 bases). Germline-derived CDR1 and CDR2 are MNHEY and SMNVEV (reference sequence). This CDR3 is built from 13 residues. Trimming took 6 bases from V and 3 from J, leaving 8 bases between them. The CDR3, as DNA: TGTGCCAGCAGAAGCGGTTACACCGGGGAGCTGTTTTTT. It codes for CASRSGYTGELFF.

This chain uses TRBV27 with TRBJ2-5, with no clear D. CDR3 length equals 13 residues. CDR1 is MNHEY, CDR2 SMNVEV, per germline (reference sequence). V dropped 3 bases and J dropped 3 bases, with 8 bases sitting between them. In DNA, the CDR3 is TGTGCCAGCAGTTTTTCCCTAGAAGAGACCCAGTACTTC. The encoded protein is CASSFSLEETQYF.

This sequence joins TRBV2 and TRBJ2-1, with 11 bases matching TRBD2. Losses at the gene ends were 10 bases for V and 5 bases for J; bases not matched to a gene: 13. Germline CDR1 and CDR2: SNHLY and FYNNEI. The CDR3 extends over 16 amino acids. Written as DNA, the CDR3 is TGTGCCATCAACGAGAGGCGGACTAGCGGGCACAATGAGCAGTTCTTC. This translates into CAINERRTSGHNEQFF.

The chain combines TRBV7-9 with TRBJ1-5; TRBD1 aligns across 11 bases. V was pared by 3 bases and J by 7 bases, with 2 bases of the junction left unmatched. From germline, CDR1 is SEHNR and CDR2 FQNEAQ (reference sequence). CDR3 length: 14 amino acids. The CDR3 region has the DNA TGTGCCAGCAGCTTTGGGACAGGGGGACAGCCCCAGCATTTT. It encodes CASSFGTGGQPQHF.

With respect to this clone: This CDR3 is also generated by other DNA sequences in the sample. The chain combines TRBV4-1 with TRBJ2-2; D is uncertain. Germline loops: CDR1 MGHRA, CDR2 YSYEKL. V lost 0 bases and J 4 bases, leaving 6 bases between the germline ends. CDR3 length: 14 residues. The CDR3 nucleotides are TGCGCCAGCAGCCAAGATCTCGGCACCGGGGAGCTGTTTTTT. Translation: CASSQDLGTGELFF.

Details on this clone: Sequence at one end of the junction differs from germline and may be a read error. The chain links TRBV7-9 to TRBJ2-3; D is unclear. The CDR3 has 11 residues. Germline assignment: CDR1 SEHNR and CDR2 FQNEAQ (reference sequence). The CDR3 sequence: CSSSYLDTQYF. The CDR3 DNA is TGTTCCAGCAGCTATCTAGATACGCAGTATTTT.

This clone has only a few counts. The gene calls are TRBV5-1 and TRBJ2-5, with D possibly matching TRBD1 (6 bases). Deletions cut 0 bases from V and 2 bases from J, with 11 bases between. The CDR3 length is 15 residues. Germline V CDR1 and CDR2: SGHRS, YFSETQ. The CDR3 sequence: CASSLEGVGQETQYF. In nucleotides, the CDR3 is TGCGCCAGCAGCTTGGAGGGGGTTGGGCAAGAGACCCAGTACTTC.

The chain couples TRBV9 to TRBJ2-3; the D gene is possibly TRBD2 (6 bases). V was cut by 1 base and J by 6 bases, with 21 bases left in between. This CDR3 is built from 17 residues. The V gene's germline CDR1 is SGDLS and CDR2 YYNGEE. In nucleotides, the CDR3 is TGTGCCAGCAGCGTAACCGGAGGAGGAGGGGTGGCGGATACGCAGTATTTT. Protein: CASSVTGGGGVADTQYF.

The rearrangement links TRBV6-6 to TRBJ1-3; D unclear. Trimming cost V 6 bases and J 3 bases, with 9 bases left between them. Germline V gives CDR1 MNHNY, CDR2 SVGAGI (reference sequence). The length of the CDR3 is 13 residues. This CDR3 reads CASSTEYGNTIYF. In DNA, the CDR3 is TGTGCCAGCAGCACAGAGTATGGAAACACCATATATTTT.

Only one count was recorded for this clone. This chain links TRBV2 with TRBJ1-6; tentative D call: TRBD1 (5 bases). Trimming stripped 0 bases from V and 7 bases from J, with 13 bases between. Germline V gene sequence: CDR1 SNHLY, CDR2 FYNNEI. The CDR3 extends over 16 amino acids. The CDR3 sequence is CASSEARGLGNSPLHF. DNA of the CDR3: TGTGCCAGCAGTGAAGCCCGGGGACTAGGGAATTCACCCCTCCACTTT.

The chain has TRBV7-9 and TRBJ1-1, with a tentative D call TRBD1 (5 bases). The CDR3 contains 15 residues. CDR1 and CDR2 (germline): SEHNR, FQNEAQ (reference sequence). With 1 base removed from V and 4 bases from J, the gap between germline ends came to 13 bases. The CDR3 region is CASSLGMGGGTEAFF. In DNA form, the CDR3 reads TGTGCCAGCAGCTTAGGAATGGGGGGAGGCACTGAAGCTTTCTTT.

The J gene is TRBJ1-1, the V gene TRBV7-9, with D maybe TRBD1 (5 bases). Germline V gives CDR1 SEHNR, CDR2 FQNEAQ (reference sequence). The CDR3 is 15 amino acids. V lost 5 bases, J lost 0 bases, and 13 bases lay in between. DNA of the CDR3: TGTGCCAGCAGCCCCCTGGGGCAGATGAACACTGAAGCTTTCTTT. Translation: CASSPLGQMNTEAFF.

The genes are TRBV21-1 and TRBJ2-1; the table's D call, TRBD2, was not checked against the DNA. TRBV21-1 is classified as a pseudogene. The CDR3 loop spans 17 amino acids. CDR3 region: CASSKVTLAVSYNEQFF. The CDR3 DNA is TGTGCCAGCAGCAAAGTCACGCTAGCGGTCTCCTACAATGAGCAGTTCTTC.

J is TRBJ2-5 and V is TRBV29-1; TRBD2 might be the D (6 bases). Germline V gene sequence: CDR1 SQVTM, CDR2 ANQGSEA. The CDR3 extends over 13 amino acids. V lost 7 bases to trimming and J lost 4 bases, with 16 bases between them. CDR3 nucleotides: TGCAGCGAGGGAGCCGGGGGACCAGAGACCCAGTACTTC. Its protein product is CSEGAGGPETQYF.

The chain couples TRBV2 to TRBJ2-7; D perhaps matches TRBD1 (6 bases). V was clipped by 4 bases and J by 3 bases, with 13 bases between them. Germline assignment: CDR1 SNHLY and CDR2 FYNNEI. This CDR3 comprises 14 residues. CDR3 bases: TGTGCCAGCAGTGCTCCGGGACACATCTACGAGCAGTACGTC. The encoded protein is CASSAPGHIYEQYV.

This clone came up a few times. This sequence joins TRBV19 and TRBJ1-3, with D possibly TRBD1 on 5 matching bases. Germline V lookup: CDR1 LNHDA, CDR2 SQIVND (reference sequence). Trimming stripped 8 bases from V and 8 bases from J, with 22 bases between. CDR3 size: 15 residues. The CDR3 DNA follows: TGTGCCAGTGGAGACAGAACCTCATCGGGAGACACCATATATTTT. This gives the protein CASGDRTSSGDTIYF.

This clone was detected a few times. This sequence joins TRBV6-5 and TRBJ2-4; 9 nucleotides align to TRBD1. The germline gives CDR1 MNHEY, CDR2 SVGAGI. V lost 6 bases, J lost 7 bases, and 4 bases stayed unmatched. This CDR3 spans 13 amino acids. The CDR3 sequence is CASSTGTGNIQYF. Written as DNA, the CDR3 is TGTGCCAGCAGCACCGGGACAGGGAACATTCAGTACTTC.

The chain links TRBV4-1 to TRBJ1-2; TRBD1 might be the D (5 bases). V dropped 3 bases and J dropped 3 bases, with 11 bases sitting between them. The length of the CDR3 is 14 residues. The germline CDR1 and CDR2 sequences are MGHRA and YSYEKL. CDR3 sequence: CASSQGGDHYGYTF. CDR3 DNA: TGCGCCAGCAGCCAGGGAGGGGACCACTATGGCTACACCTTC.

V and J are TRBV29-1 and TRBJ2-3; D is perhaps TRBD1 (5 bases). This CDR3 spans 12 amino acids. Trimming took 4 bases from V and 2 from J, leaving 7 bases between them. Germline-derived CDR1 and CDR2 are SQVTM and ANQGSEA. CDR3 amino acids: CSVGQYTDTQYF. DNA for the CDR3: TGCAGCGTTGGACAGTACACAGATACGCAGTATTTT.

The chain links TRBV7-9 to TRBJ2-1; D gene unclear. Germline V gene data show CDR1 as SEHNR and CDR2 as FQNEAQ (reference sequence). The CDR3 is made up of 14 amino acids. Trimming took off 6 bases at V and 5 bases at J, with 14 bases between the two ends. CDR3 sequence (DNA): TGTGCCAGCAGTTCTGGCGCCACTAACAATGAGCAGTTCTTC. This encodes CASSSGATNNEQFF.

The rearrangement uses TRBV7-9 and TRBJ2-7; 11 bases fit TRBD1. The germline CDR1 and CDR2 sequences are SEHNR and FQNEAQ (reference sequence). The ends lost 4 bases at V and 2 bases at J; junction bases unmatched: 4. This CDR3 contains 15 residues. CDR3 protein: CASSSRTGGAYEQYF. In DNA, the CDR3 is TGTGCCAGCAGCTCCCGGACAGGGGGCGCCTACGAGCAGTACTTC.

This chain uses TRBV6-5 with TRBJ2-5; D is perhaps TRBD2 (6 bases). The CDR3 consists of 13 residues. Germline V CDR1 and CDR2: MNHEY, SVGAGI. The germline V and J ends were trimmed by 4 bases and 5 bases, with 11 bases remaining between them. CDR3 DNA: TGTGCCAGCAGTTTTACTCGGGGGGAGACCCAGTACTTC. Translating it yields CASSFTRGETQYF.

J is TRBJ1-1 and V is TRBV6-5, with D maybe TRBD1 (5 bases). This CDR3 comprises 15 residues. Germline V gives CDR1 MNHEY, CDR2 SVGAGI. Trimming removed 2 bases from V and 4 bases from J, with 14 bases in between. The CDR3 loop reads CASSYPGSLGTEAFF. Written as DNA, the CDR3 is TGTGCCAGCAGTTACCCAGGGTCCTTGGGCACTGAAGCTTTCTTT.

This chain links TRBV5-1 with TRBJ2-7, with 8 bases fitting TRBD2. The J segment lost 6 bases and the V segment lost 4 bases, leaving 9 bases of the junction unmatched. CDR1 is SGHRS, CDR2 YFSETQ, per germline. The CDR3 is made up of 14 amino acids. The chain's CDR3 is CASSPGGPNSEQYF. The DNA of the CDR3 is TGCGCCAGCAGCCCGGGGGGGCCTAATAGCGAGCAGTACTTC. The full variable domain, with the rest looked up from reference TRBV5-1 and TRBJ2-7, is KAGVTQTPRYLIKTRGQQVTLSCSPISGHRSVSWYQQTPGQGLQFLFEYFSETQRNKGNFPGRFSGRQFSNSRSEMNVSTLELGDSALYLCASSPGGPNSEQYFGPGTRLTVT.

This clone was counted a few times. This rearrangement joins TRBV27 to TRBJ2-4; D not resolved. The CDR3 runs 10 residues. The V gene's germline CDR1 is MNHEY and CDR2 SMNVEV (reference sequence). The V end was cut by 7 bases, the J end by 9 bases, with 7 bases between. CDR3 protein: CASIPCIQYF. DNA of the CDR3: TGTGCCAGCATCCCCTGCATTCAGTACTTC.

The chain uses TRBV14 and TRBJ2-5; a weak D match, TRBD2 (6 bases). The CDR3 has 15 amino acids. Between the trimmed V and J ends, which lost 8 bases and 0 bases, there was a span of 16 bases. The germline gives CDR1 SGHDN, CDR2 FVKESK. The CDR3 DNA sequence: TGTGCCAGCTCTGCGGGACTCCTTTACCAAGAGACCCAGTACTTC. Protein: CASSAGLLYQETQYF.